The 8 T cell receptor beta chains below all came from one sample that was sequenced in a study of blood T cell repertoires in COVID-19. The protocol was immunoSEQ multiplex PCR, while the TCRdb copy is restricted to in-frame clones and leaves out a portion. The sample carries about 71,000 clones, around 80% recorded once. The sequencing sample was made of peripheral blood. Receptors originate from a woman older than 75 with acute or convalescent COVID-19.

V is TRBV27 and J is TRBJ2-7, with D uncertain. Deletions cut 4 bases from V and 0 bases from J, with 13 bases between. CDR3 size: 15 residues. Germline loops: CDR1 MNHEY, CDR2 SMNVEV (reference sequence). The CDR3 nucleotides read TGTGCCAGCAGTTCTATACGAGGTTACTCCTACGAGCAGTACTTC. Translating gives CASSSIRGYSYEQYF.

This clone has only a few counts. V usage is TRBV5-6 and J usage is TRBJ2-1; 8 nucleotides line up with TRBD2. Germline V gives CDR1 SGHDT, CDR2 YYEEEE. Trimming removed 0 bases from V and 4 bases from J; junction bases left unmatched: 3. This CDR3 region has 15 residues. The CDR3 here is CASSLGTSRYNEQFF. The DNA for the CDR3 is TGTGCCAGCAGCTTGGGGACTAGCAGGTACAATGAGCAGTTCTTC.

The chain uses TRBV30 and TRBJ1-1, with 9 bases lining up with TRBD1. This CDR3 comprises 15 residues. J gave up 5 bases and V 0 bases, and 7 bases lay outside the gene matches. The germline V gene has CDR1 GTSNPN and CDR2 SVGIG (reference sequence). The chain's CDR3 is CAWSVSPTGGTEAFF. The CDR3 bases are TGTGCCTGGAGTGTATCCCCGACAGGGGGAACTGAAGCTTTCTTT.

This clone has just a few counts. This chain links TRBV30 with TRBJ2-1; 13 positions match TRBD2. Germline values: CDR1 GTSNPN, CDR2 SVGIG (reference sequence). With V trimmed by 5 bases and J by 7 bases, 2 bases remained unmatched. This CDR3 is 13 amino acids long. The DNA for the CDR3 is TGTGCCTGGGAGACTAGCGGGAGGAATGAGCAGTTCTTC. Translating it yields CAWETSGRNEQFF.

This clone has a handful of counts. The rearrangement uses TRBV2 and TRBJ2-7; 9 nucleotides line up with TRBD1. The V gene's germline CDR1 is SNHLY and CDR2 FYNNEI. This CDR3 has 17 amino acids. The V gene end was trimmed by 5 bases and the J gene end by 7 bases; junction bases not matched to a gene: 18. This chain's CDR3 is CASSYPLPGTGKIEQYF. CDR3 nucleotide sequence: TGTGCCAGCAGTTACCCTCTGCCCGGGACAGGGAAGATAGAGCAGTACTTC.

The chain uses TRBV6-5 and TRBJ1-5, with TRBD1 identical over 10 bases. The V and J ends lost 7 bases and 3 bases, in that order; junction bases with no gene match: 3. The germline V gene has CDR1 MNHEY and CDR2 SVGAGI. The CDR3 totals 14 residues. CDR3 sequence reads: CASIDRGLNQPQHF. The CDR3 DNA reads TGTGCCAGCATCGACAGGGGGCTCAATCAGCCCCAGCATTTT.

The chain couples TRBV19 to TRBJ2-5; perhaps TRBD1 as D (6 bases). Trimming took off 3 bases at V and 2 bases at J, with 13 bases between the two ends. The germline gives CDR1 LNHDA, CDR2 SQIVND (reference sequence). This CDR3 contains 15 residues. The DNA for the CDR3 is TGTGCCAGTAGTATCAACAGGGTTCGTCAAGAGACCCAGTACTTC. It specifies CASSINRVRQETQYF. Full variable domain (remainder filled in from reference TRBV19 and TRBJ2-5): DGGITQSPKYLFRKEGQNVTLSCEQNLNHDAMYWYRQDPGQGLRLIYYSQIVNDFQKGDIAEGYSVSREKKESFPLTVTSAQKNPTAFYLCASSINRVRQETQYFGPGTRLLVL.

This clone was seen once. V and J are TRBV5-4 and TRBJ2-1; D call uncertain. The CDR3 length is 13 residues. Germline-derived CDR1 and CDR2 are SGHNT and YYREEE (reference sequence). Trimming left V 0 bases short and J 7 bases short, with 8 bases between. DNA for the CDR3: TGTGCCAGCAGCTTGGGACTCCAAAATGAGCAGTTCTTC. This codes for CASSLGLQNEQFF.